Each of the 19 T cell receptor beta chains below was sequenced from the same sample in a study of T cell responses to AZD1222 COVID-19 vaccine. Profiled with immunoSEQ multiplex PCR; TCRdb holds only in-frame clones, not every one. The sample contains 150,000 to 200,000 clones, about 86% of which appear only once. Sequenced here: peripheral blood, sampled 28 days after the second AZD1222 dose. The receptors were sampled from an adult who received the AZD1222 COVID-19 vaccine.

Here the CDR3 DNA reads TGCGCCAGCAGCTTTGGGACAGTCAAAGAGACCCAGTACTTC. The encoded protein is CASSFGTVKETQYF. The rearrangement links TRBV5-1 to TRBJ2-5, with 7 bases identical to TRBD1. In germline, CDR1 is SGHRS, CDR2 YFSETQ. The CDR3 contains 14 residues. With 2 bases clipped from V and 3 bases from J, the junction kept 4 bases outside the gene matches.

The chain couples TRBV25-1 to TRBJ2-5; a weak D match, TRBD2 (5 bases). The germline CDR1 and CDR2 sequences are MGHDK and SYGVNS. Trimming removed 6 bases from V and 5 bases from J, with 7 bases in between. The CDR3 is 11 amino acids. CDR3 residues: CASRVAETQYF. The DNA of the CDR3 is TGTGCCAGCAGGGTAGCGGAGACCCAGTACTTC.

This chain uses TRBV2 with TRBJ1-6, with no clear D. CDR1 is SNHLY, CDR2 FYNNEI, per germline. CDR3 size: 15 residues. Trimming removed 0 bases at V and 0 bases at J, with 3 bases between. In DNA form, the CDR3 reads TGTGCCAGCAGTGAAGCGAGCTCCTATAATTCACCCCTCCACTTT. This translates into CASSEASSYNSPLHF.

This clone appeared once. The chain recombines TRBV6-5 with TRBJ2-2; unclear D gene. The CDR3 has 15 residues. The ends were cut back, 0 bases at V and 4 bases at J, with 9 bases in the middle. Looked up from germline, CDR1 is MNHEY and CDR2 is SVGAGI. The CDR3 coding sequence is TGTGCCAGCAGTTACTCGACGTCGGTCACCGGGGAGCTGTTTTTT. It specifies CASSYSTSVTGELFF.

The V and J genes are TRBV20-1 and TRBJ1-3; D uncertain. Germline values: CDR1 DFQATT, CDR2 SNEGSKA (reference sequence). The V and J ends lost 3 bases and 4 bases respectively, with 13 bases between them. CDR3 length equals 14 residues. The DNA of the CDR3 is TGCAGTGCTAGTCCCGGGCCCGGAGGAAACACCATATATTTT. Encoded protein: CSASPGPGGNTIYF.

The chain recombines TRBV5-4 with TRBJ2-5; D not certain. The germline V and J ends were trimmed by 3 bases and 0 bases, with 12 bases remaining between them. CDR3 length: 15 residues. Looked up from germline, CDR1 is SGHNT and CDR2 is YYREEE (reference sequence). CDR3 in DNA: TGTGCCAGCAGCTCCCGGGCCCAGCACCAAGAGACCCAGTACTTC. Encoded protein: CASSSRAQHQETQYF.

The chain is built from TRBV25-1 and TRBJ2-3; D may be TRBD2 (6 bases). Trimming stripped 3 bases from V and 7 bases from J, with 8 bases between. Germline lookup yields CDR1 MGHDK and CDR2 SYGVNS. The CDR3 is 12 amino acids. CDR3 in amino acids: CASSEGLHTQYF. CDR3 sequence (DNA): TGTGCCAGCAGTGAGGGACTGCATACGCAGTATTTT.

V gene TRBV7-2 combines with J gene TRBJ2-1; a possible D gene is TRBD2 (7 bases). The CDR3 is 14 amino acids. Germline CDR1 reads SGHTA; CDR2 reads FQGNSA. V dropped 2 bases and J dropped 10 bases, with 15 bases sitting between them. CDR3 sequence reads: CASSLPGGGGEQFF. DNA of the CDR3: TGTGCCAGCAGCTTACCGGGGGGAGGGGGGGAGCAGTTCTTC. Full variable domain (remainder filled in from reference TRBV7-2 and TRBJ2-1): GAGVSQSPSNKVTEKGKDVELRCDPISGHTALYWYRQSLGQGLEFLIYFQGNSAPDKSGLPSDRFSAERTGGSVSTLTIQRTQQEDSAVYLCASSLPGGGGEQFFGPGTRLTVL.

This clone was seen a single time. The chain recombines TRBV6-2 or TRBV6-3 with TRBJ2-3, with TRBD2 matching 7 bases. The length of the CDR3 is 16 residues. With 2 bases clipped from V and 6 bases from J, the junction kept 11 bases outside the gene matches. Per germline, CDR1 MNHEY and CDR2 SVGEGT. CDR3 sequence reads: CASSYVIAGYGDTQYF. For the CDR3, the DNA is TGTGCCAGCAGTTACGTAATAGCGGGTTACGGTGATACGCAGTATTTT.

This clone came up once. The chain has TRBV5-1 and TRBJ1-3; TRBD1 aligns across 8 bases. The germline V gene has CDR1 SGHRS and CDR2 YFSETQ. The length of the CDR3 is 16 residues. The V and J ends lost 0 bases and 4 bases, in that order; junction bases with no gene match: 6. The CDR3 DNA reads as TGCGCCAGCAGCTTGGGACAGGGGTGGTTCGGAAACACCATATATTTT. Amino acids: CASSLGQGWFGNTIYF.

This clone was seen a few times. CDR3 DNA sequence: TGCGCCAGCTGGAGGGGTAACTTTGGGGACACTGAAGCTTTCTTT. Its protein is CASWRGNFGDTEAFF. This chain joins TRBV10-2 and TRBJ1-1, with D possibly matching TRBD1 (5 bases). V lost 8 bases, J lost 3 bases, and 19 bases lay in between. CDR1 and CDR2 from the germline V gene are WSHSY and SAAADI. The CDR3 loop spans 15 amino acids.

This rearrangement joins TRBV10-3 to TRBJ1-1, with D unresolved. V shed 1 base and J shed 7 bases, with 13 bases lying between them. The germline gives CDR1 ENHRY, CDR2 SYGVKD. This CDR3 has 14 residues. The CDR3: CAISEYSPLGEAFF. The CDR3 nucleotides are TGTGCCATCAGTGAGTACAGCCCTCTCGGTGAAGCTTTCTTT.

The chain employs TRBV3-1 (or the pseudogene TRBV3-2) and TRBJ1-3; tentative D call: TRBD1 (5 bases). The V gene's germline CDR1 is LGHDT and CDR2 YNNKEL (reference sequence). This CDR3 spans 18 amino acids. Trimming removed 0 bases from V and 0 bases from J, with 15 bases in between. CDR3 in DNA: TGTGCCAGCAGCCAAGACGTTTGGACACTCAGCTCTGGAAACACCATATATTTT. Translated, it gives CASSQDVWTLSSGNTIYF.

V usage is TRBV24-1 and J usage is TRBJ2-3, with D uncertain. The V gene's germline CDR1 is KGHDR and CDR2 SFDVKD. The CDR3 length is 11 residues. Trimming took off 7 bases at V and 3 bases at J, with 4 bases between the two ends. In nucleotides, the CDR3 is TGTGCCACCAGAGATACAGATACGCAGTATTTT. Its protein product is CATRDTDTQYF.

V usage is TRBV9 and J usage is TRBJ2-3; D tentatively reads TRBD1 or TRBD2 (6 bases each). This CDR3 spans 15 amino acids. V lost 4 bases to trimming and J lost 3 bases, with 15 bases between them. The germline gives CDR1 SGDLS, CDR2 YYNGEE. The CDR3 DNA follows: TGTGCCAGCAGCTCTAGGAGGGGGGAGACAGATACGCAGTATTTT. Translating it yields CASSSRRGETDTQYF.

Here the CDR3 DNA reads TGTGCCAGTAGCAGTCAGGGGGACACTGAAGCTTTCTTT. This encodes CASSSQGDTEAFF. The J gene is TRBJ1-1, the V gene TRBV19; TRBD1 matches at 7 bases. Germline-derived CDR1 and CDR2 are LNHDA and SQIVND (reference sequence). CDR3 size: 13 residues. With V trimmed by 6 bases and J by 3 bases, 4 bases remained unmatched. Full variable domain (remainder filled in from reference TRBV19 and TRBJ1-1): DGGITQSPKYLFRKEGQNVTLSCEQNLNHDAMYWYRQDPGQGLRLIYYSQIVNDFQKGDIAEGYSVSREKKESFPLTVTSAQKNPTAFYLCASSSQGDTEAFFGQGTRLTVV.

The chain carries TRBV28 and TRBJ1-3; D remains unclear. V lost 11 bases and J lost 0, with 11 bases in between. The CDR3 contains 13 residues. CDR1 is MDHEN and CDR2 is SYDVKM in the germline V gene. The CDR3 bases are TGTGCCGCCGCGGGCTTCTCTGGAAACACCATATATTTT. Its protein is CAAAGFSGNTIYF. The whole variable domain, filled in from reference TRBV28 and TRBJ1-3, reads DVKVTQSSRYLVKRTGEKVFLECVQDMDHENMFWYRQDPGLGLRLIYFSYDVKMKEKGDIPEGYSVSREKKERFSLILESASTNQTSMYLCAAAGFSGNTIYFGEGSWLTVV.

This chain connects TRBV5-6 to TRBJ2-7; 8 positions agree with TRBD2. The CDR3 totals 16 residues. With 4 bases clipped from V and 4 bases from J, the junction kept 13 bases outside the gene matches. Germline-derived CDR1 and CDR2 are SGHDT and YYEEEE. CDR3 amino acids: CASSPPGRGVQYEQYF. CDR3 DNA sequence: TGTGCCAGCAGCCCCCCCGGGAGGGGAGTCCAGTACGAGCAGTACTTC.

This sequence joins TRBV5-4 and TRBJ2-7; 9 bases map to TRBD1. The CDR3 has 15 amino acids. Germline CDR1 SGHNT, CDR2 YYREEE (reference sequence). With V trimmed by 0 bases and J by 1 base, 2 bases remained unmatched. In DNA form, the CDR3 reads TGTGCCAGCAGCTTGGAAGGGACAGGGTCCTACGAGCAGTACTTC. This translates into CASSLEGTGSYEQYF.